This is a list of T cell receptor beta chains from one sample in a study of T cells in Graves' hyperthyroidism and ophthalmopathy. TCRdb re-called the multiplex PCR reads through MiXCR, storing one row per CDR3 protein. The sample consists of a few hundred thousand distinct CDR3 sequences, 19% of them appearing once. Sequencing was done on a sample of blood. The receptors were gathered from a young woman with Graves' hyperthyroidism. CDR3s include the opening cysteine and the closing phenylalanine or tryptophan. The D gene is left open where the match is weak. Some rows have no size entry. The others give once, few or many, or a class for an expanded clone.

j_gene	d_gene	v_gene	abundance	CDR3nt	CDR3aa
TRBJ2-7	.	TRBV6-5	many	TGTGCCAGCATCCTATGGACAGCGTCTTCCTACGAGCAGTACTTC	CASILWTASSYEQYF
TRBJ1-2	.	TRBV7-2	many	TGTGCCAGCAGCTTATTGAGCTATGGCTACACCTTC	CASSLLSYGYTF
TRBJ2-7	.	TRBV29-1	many	TGCAGCGTTGAAGATGGACGGGAGTCCTACGAGCAGTACTTC	CSVEDGRESYEQYF
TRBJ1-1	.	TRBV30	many	TGTGCCTGGAGTGTATTCGGGAACACTGAAGCTTTCTTT	CAWSVFGNTEAFF
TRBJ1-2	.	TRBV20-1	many	TGCAGTGCTAGAGCCTACGAGGCGTCAGGCTACACCTTC	CSARAYEASGYTF
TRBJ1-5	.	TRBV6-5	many	TGTGCCAGCAGCTCCGTTAGGGGGGGGCGTCAGCCCCAGCATTTT	CASSSVRGGRQPQHF
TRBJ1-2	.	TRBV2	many	TGTGCCAGCAGTGAAGTCATGGGTACTAACTATGGCTACACCTTC	CASSEVMGTNYGYTF
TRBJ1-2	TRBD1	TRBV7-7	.	TGTGCTAGCAGCAGATACAGCAGGGGGCGCGTAAGCTATGGCTACACCTTC	CASSRYSRGRVSYGYTF
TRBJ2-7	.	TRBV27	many	TGTGCCAGCAGCCTAGGGTGGGACGGAACCTACGAGCAGTACTTC	CASSLGWDGTYEQYF
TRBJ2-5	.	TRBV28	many	TGTGCCAGCAGAGGCCGGGGAGCCAGGGACCGGGAGACCCAGTACTTC	CASRGRGARDRETQYF
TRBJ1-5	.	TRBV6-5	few	TGTGCCAGCAAGTTGGGGACCAATCAGCCCCAGCATTTT	CASKLGTNQPQHF
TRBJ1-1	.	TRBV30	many	TGTGCCTGGAGTTGGGGGAGTTGGACTGAAGCTTTCTTT	CAWSWGSWTEAFF
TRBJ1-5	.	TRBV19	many	TGTGCCAGTAGTTCGGGTGGGCCAGGCCTCAATCAGCCCCAGCATTTT	CASSSGGPGLNQPQHF
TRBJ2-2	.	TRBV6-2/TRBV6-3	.	TGTGCCAGCAGTTATGGCGTGAGCGGTACGAACACCGGGGAGCTGTTTTTT	CASSYGVSGTNTGELFF
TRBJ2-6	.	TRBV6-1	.	TGTGCCAGCAGTGGAGCAGGGGATGGGGCCAACGTCCTGACTTTC	CASSGAGDGANVLTF
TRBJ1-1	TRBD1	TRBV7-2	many	TGTGCCAGCACCCCAGGGACAGGGAGCACTGAAGCTTTCTTT	CASTPGTGSTEAFF
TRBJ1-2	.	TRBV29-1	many	TGCAGCGTTGAAGAGAGGGGTTTGTGGGGCTACACCTTC	CSVEERGLWGYTF
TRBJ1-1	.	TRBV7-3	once	TGTGCCAGCAGCTTAAGGGTACAGGGCACTGAAGCTTTCTTT	CASSLRVQGTEAFF
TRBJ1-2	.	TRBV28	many	TGTGCCAGCAGTCAAGAAGGCTACACCTTC	CASSQEGYTF
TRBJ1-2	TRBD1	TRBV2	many	TGTGCCAGCACCGTCCCGGGACAGGGGCCGGGGTATGGCTACACCTTC	CASTVPGQGPGYGYTF
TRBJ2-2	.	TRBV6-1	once	TGTGCCAGCAGACTTCGGCAGACCCACACCGGGGAGCTGTTTTTT	CASRLRQTHTGELFF
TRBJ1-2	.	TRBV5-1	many	TGCGCCAGCAGGATTGACGGGATCGGCTATGGCTACACCTTC	CASRIDGIGYGYTF
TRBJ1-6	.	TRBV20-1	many	TGCAGTGCTAGATGGACAGCCTTTGATTCACCCCTCCACTTT	CSARWTAFDSPLHF
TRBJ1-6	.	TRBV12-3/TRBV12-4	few	TGTGCCAGCAGCCCCCCGGGACGGTATAATTCACCCCTCCACTTT	CASSPPGRYNSPLHF
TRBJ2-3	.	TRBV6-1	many	TGTGCCAGCAGTGAAGGCCTCGGACAGACAGATACGCAGTATTTT	CASSEGLGQTDTQYF
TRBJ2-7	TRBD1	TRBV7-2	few	TGTGCCAGCAGCTTCTCACAGGGGTACGAGCAGTACTTC	CASSFSQGYEQYF
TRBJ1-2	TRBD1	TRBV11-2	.	TGTGCCAGCAGCTTACTTTCCCTCCGGGACAGAAATGGCTACACCTTC	CASSLLSLRDRNGYTF
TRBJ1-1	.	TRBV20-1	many	TGCAGGGTACAGCCCATGAACACTGAAGCTTTCTTT	CRVQPMNTEAFF
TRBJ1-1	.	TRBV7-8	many	TGTGCCAGCGAATACAGGAGGGGCGACACTGAAGCTTTCTTT	CASEYRRGDTEAFF
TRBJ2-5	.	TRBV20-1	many	TGCAGTGCCTCGGCGGGGGAGACCCAGTACTTC	CSASAGETQYF
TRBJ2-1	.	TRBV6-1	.	TGTGCCAGCAGGGCAGGTCCGGGCTATGAGCAGTTCTTC	CASRAGPGYEQFF
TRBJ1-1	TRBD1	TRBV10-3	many	TGTGCCATCAGTGAGGGACAGGACACTGAAGCTTTCTTT	CAISEGQDTEAFF
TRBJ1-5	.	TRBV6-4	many	TGTGCCAGCACCCCCACGGGCCGGATACCAATACGTCAGCCCCAGCATTTT	CASTPTGRIPIRQPQHF
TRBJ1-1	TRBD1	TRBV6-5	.	TGTGCCAGCAGTTACTTACAGGGGGGAGACACTGAAGCTTTCTTT	CASSYLQGGDTEAFF
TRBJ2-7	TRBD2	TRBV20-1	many	TGCAGTGCTAGGTCGGGGGGAGGGGCCTACGAGCAGTACTTC	CSARSGGGAYEQYF
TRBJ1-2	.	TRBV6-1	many	TGTGCCAGCAGTGTTGGTCTTGGGGCTAACTATGGCTACACCTTC	CASSVGLGANYGYTF
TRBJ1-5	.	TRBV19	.	TGTGCCAGTAGTAGACCGGGAGACAGAAATCAGCCCCAGCATTTT	CASSRPGDRNQPQHF
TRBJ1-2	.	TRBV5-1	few	TGCGCCAGCAGCGCGGACTCAGGGGTGGGCTATGGCTACACCTTC	CASSADSGVGYGYTF